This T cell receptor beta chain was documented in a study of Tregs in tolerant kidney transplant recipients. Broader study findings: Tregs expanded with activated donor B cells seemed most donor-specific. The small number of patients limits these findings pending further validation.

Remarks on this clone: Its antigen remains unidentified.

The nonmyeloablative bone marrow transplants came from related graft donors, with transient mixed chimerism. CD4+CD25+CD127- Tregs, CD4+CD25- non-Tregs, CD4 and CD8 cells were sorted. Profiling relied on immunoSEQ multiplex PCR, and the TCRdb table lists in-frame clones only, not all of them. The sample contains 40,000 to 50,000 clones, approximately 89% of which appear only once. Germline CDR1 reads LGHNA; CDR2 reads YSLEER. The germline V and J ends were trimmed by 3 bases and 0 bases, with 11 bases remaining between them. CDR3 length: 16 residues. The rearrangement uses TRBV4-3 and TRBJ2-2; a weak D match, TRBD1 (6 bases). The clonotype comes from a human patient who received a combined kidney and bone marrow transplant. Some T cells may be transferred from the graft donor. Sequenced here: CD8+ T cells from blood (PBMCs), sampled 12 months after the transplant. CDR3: CASSQGRGPNTGELFF. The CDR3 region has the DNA TGCGCCAGCAGCCAGGGCAGGGGCCCGAACACCGGGGAGCTGTTTTTT.